This T cell receptor beta chain comes out of a study of human T cells and chemical hapten exposure. TCRdb fed the RACE reads into MiXCR, producing one record per CDR3 protein. The sample shows approximately 52,000 distinct CDR3 sequences, about 11% of them seen only once. Time point meaning: patch test 1, 2 weeks after DPC sensitization. The treatment: therapeutic diphenylcyclopropenone sensitization with weekly scalp DPC. Total RNA extraction was carried out from unfractionated whole blood. Sequencing used whole blood, obtained in connection with sensitization to the hapten diphenylcyclopropenone (DPC). The receptor's source is a woman aged 40 to 50 with alopecia areata. Some clones in this sample may be carry-over from other donors' samples.

The CDR3 DNA sequence: TGTGCCAGCTCACCCTGGGTTGCAACTAATGAAAAACTGTTTTTT. Translating it yields CASSPWVATNEKLFF. V is TRBV18 and J is TRBJ1-4; D remains unclear. The V end was cut by 3 bases, the J end by 0 bases, with 8 bases between. The CDR3 has 15 amino acids. CDR1 and CDR2 (germline): KGHSH, LQKENI.